The source of this TCR beta chain is a study of graft-versus-host responses after intestinal transplantation. V was pared by 4 bases and J by 7 bases, with 3 bases of the junction left unmatched. The CDR3 runs 15 residues. Germline V lookup: CDR1 SNHLY, CDR2 FYNNEI. The table came from immunoSEQ multiplex PCR; TCRdb's copy has only in-frame clones and leaves some out. The profile shows about 88,000 clones, about 90% of them singletons. To note about this clone: Its antigen is unknown.

The sequenced sample was unstimulated CD4+ T cells sorted from spleen or lymph node cells, obtained before intestinal transplant. The V gene is TRBV2, the J gene TRBJ1-6; 11 bases agree with TRBD1. The source is a human donor who received an intestinal transplant. The CDR3 coding sequence is TGTGCCAGCAGTGGAGGGACAGGGGGGAATTCACCCCTCCACTTT. It yields the protein CASSGGTGGNSPLHF.